These 6 T cell receptor beta chains were sequenced from one sample in a study of blood T cell repertoires in COVID-19. Measured with immunoSEQ multiplex PCR; TCRdb has only the in-frame clones, and not every one. The table includes around 180,000 clones, approximately 80% detected once. Sequenced: peripheral blood. The receptors shown here come from a human donor in a cohort sampled during active COVID-19.

The chain is built from TRBV28 and TRBJ2-7; D possibly corresponds to TRBD1 (6 bases). CDR1 is MDHEN, CDR2 SYDVKM, per germline. The CDR3 covers 13 residues. Trimming took off 6 bases at V and 2 bases at J, with 11 bases between the two ends. The CDR3 here is CASSSTGPYEQYF. In nucleotides, the CDR3 is TGTGCCAGCAGCTCGACAGGCCCCTACGAGCAGTACTTC.

This chain joins TRBV6-5 and TRBJ2-2; 7 bases are a match to TRBD2. In germline, CDR1 is MNHEY, CDR2 SVGAGI. Germline trimming cut 4 bases from V and 2 bases from J; bases unmatched to any gene: 7. The CDR3 consists of 16 residues. The CDR3 reads CASSSLQRGNTGELFF. CDR3 coding DNA: TGTGCCAGCAGTTCACTCCAGCGGGGTAACACCGGGGAGCTGTTTTTT.

The CDR3 coding sequence is TGTGCCAGCAGCGTAGACAGGCCGTGGTTTGGAATTGAAGCTTTCTTT. As protein: CASSVDRPWFGIEAFF. J is TRBJ1-1 and V is TRBV7-9; D might be TRBD1 (6 bases). Looked up from germline, CDR1 is SEHNR and CDR2 is FQNEAQ (reference sequence). CDR3 length: 16 amino acids. V dropped 5 bases and J dropped 7 bases, with 23 bases sitting between them.

The V gene is TRBV19, the J gene TRBJ2-1; 13 bases align to TRBD2. The germline V gene has CDR1 LNHDA and CDR2 SQIVND (reference sequence). Germline trimming cut 2 bases from V and 9 bases from J; bases unmatched to any gene: 4. This CDR3 spans 15 amino acids. CDR3 DNA sequence: TGTGCCAGTAGTATACCAAGACTAGCGGGGGGTGAGCAGTTCTTC. Translation gives CASSIPRLAGGEQFF. Complete variable domain (other parts from reference TRBV19 and TRBJ2-1): DGGITQSPKYLFRKEGQNVTLSCEQNLNHDAMYWYRQDPGQGLRLIYYSQIVNDFQKGDIAEGYSVSREKKESFPLTVTSAQKNPTAFYLCASSIPRLAGGEQFFGPGTRLTVL.

The CDR3 DNA is TGTGCCAGCAGCCCTACGGGACAGGGTGGTGCTTTCTTT. This sequence encodes CASSPTGQGGAFF. The chain has TRBV7-3 and TRBJ1-1, with 9 bases aligning to TRBD1. The CDR3 totals 13 residues. From germline, CDR1 is SGHTA and CDR2 FQGTGA. Trimming removed 5 bases from V and 11 bases from J; junction bases left unmatched: 9.

V gene TRBV5-1 combines with J gene TRBJ2-7; TRBD2 is a possible D gene (5 bases). The V gene lost 0 bases and the J gene lost 0 bases, with 10 bases spanning the gap. There are 15 residues in the CDR3. Per the germline V gene, CDR1 is SGHRS and CDR2 is YFSETQ. CDR3 amino acids: CASSLDRGSSYEQYF. CDR3 sequence (DNA): TGCGCCAGCAGCTTGGATCGGGGTAGCTCCTACGAGCAGTACTTC.